The next 17 T cell receptor beta chains were all read from a single sample in a study of T cell responses to AZD1222 COVID-19 vaccine. The data were produced by immunoSEQ multiplex PCR, yet TCRdb's version contains in-frame clones alone and is incomplete. The repertoire holds about 130,000 clones, over 65% seen once, with over 4% in the top ten. The source material was peripheral blood, sampled on day 0 of AZD1222 vaccination. These receptor sequences come from an adult in good health.

This clone was recorded a few times. CDR3 in amino acids: CASSQDQRLAGGHEQFF. Written as DNA, the CDR3 is TGTGCCAGCAGCCAAGATCAACGACTAGCGGGGGGGCATGAGCAGTTCTTC. The chain links TRBV3-1 (or the pseudogene TRBV3-2) to TRBJ2-1; 14 bases align to TRBD2. V dropped 0 bases and J dropped 8; count of bases not matched to a gene: 6. Germline V lookup: CDR1 LGHDT, CDR2 YNNKEL (reference sequence). CDR3 length: 17 residues.

The chain couples TRBV28 to TRBJ1-6; D is ambiguous. CDR3 length equals 14 residues. The germline V gene has CDR1 MDHEN and CDR2 SYDVKM. V lost 6 bases and J lost 2, with 8 bases in between. The CDR3 here is CASRLSAYNSPLHF. The DNA for the CDR3 is TGTGCCAGCAGGCTCAGCGCCTATAATTCACCCCTCCACTTT.

V gene TRBV10-3 combines with J gene TRBJ1-6; D unresolved. V gave up 3 bases and J gave up 0 bases, with 9 bases separating them. Germline V gene sequence: CDR1 ENHRY, CDR2 SYGVKD. This CDR3 has 16 amino acids. This chain's CDR3 is CAISDQRVSYNSPLHF. Written as DNA, the CDR3 is TGTGCCATCAGTGATCAGAGGGTCTCCTATAATTCACCCCTCCACTTT.

This clone occurred a few times. CDR3 bases: TGCAGCGTTGAAGATAACCTTAACGGCTACACCTTC. The encoded protein is CSVEDNLNGYTF. The chain uses TRBV29-1 and TRBJ1-2; D gene uncertain. V gave up 0 bases and J gave up 8 bases, with 10 bases separating them. Germline V gene data show CDR1 as SQVTM and CDR2 as ANQGSEA. The CDR3 consists of 12 residues.

The count of this clone is one. This rearrangement joins TRBV13 to TRBJ2-2, with 10 bases that match TRBD2. This CDR3 region has 14 residues. V shed 2 bases and J 6 bases; nucleotides not matched to a gene: 0. Germline CDR1 reads PRHDT; CDR2 reads FYEKMQ (reference sequence). The CDR3 loop reads CASSLLAGAGELFF. CDR3 sequence (DNA): TGTGCCAGCAGCTTACTAGCGGGGGCCGGGGAGCTGTTTTTT.

The rearrangement uses TRBV6-1 and TRBJ2-7; D might be TRBD1 (5 bases). Trimming shortened V by 3 bases and J by 9 bases, and 15 bases separated the two germline ends. Germline lookup yields CDR1 MNHNS and CDR2 SASEGT. The CDR3 runs to 13 residues. This CDR3 reads CASSDSPGLRQYF. The CDR3 bases are TGTGCCAGCAGTGATTCTCCAGGGTTGAGGCAGTACTTC.

This chain uses TRBV7-9 with TRBJ1-3; the match to TRBD1 covers 9 bases. V was pared by 7 bases and J by 4 bases, with 8 bases of the junction left unmatched. CDR1 and CDR2 (germline): SEHNR, FQNEAQ (reference sequence). The CDR3 consists of 15 residues. The CDR3 nucleotides are TGTGCCAGCACCACGGGACAGGGTCTAGGAAACACCATATATTTT. Translating gives CASTTGQGLGNTIYF. The full variable domain, its missing parts supplied by reference TRBV7-9 and TRBJ1-3, is DTGVSQNPRHKITKRGQNVTFRCDPISEHNRLYWYRQTLGQGPEFLTYFQNEAQLEKSRLLSDRFSAERPKGSFSTLEIQRTEQGDSAMYLCASTTGQGLGNTIYFGEGSWLTVV.

The chain links TRBV5-1 to TRBJ1-5; 8 bases agree with TRBD1. Germline CDR1 and CDR2: SGHRS and YFSETQ. Trimming took 4 bases from V and 0 from J; bases not matched to a gene: 6. CDR3 length: 16 residues. The CDR3 DNA follows: TGCGCCAGCAGCGCGGAGACAGGGGATAGCAATCAGCCCCAGCATTTT. As protein: CASSAETGDSNQPQHF.

The J gene is TRBJ2-1, the V gene TRBV4-1, with D possibly being TRBD2 (7 bases). CDR1 MGHRA and CDR2 YSYEKL come from the germline V gene. V lost 1 base and J lost 7, with 20 bases in between. There are 17 residues in the CDR3. As DNA, the CDR3 is TGCGCCAGCAGCCAAGTGGGGGGGGCGATTAGGCAAAATGAGCAGTTCTTC. This codes for CASSQVGGAIRQNEQFF.

This clone was found a few times. The same CDR3 is also encoded by other DNA sequences in this sample. This chain links TRBV6-5 with TRBJ1-6; a possible D gene is TRBD1 (6 bases). V was trimmed by 6 bases and J by 2 bases, leaving 11 bases between them. The CDR3 spans 15 residues. Germline values: CDR1 MNHEY, CDR2 SVGAGI. CDR3 coding DNA: TGTGCCAGCAGGGCACAGGGACCCTATAATTCACCCCTCCACTTT. Protein: CASRAQGPYNSPLHF.

The gene calls are TRBV28 and TRBJ2-5; D is ambiguous. Trimming pared 2 bases from V and 5 bases from J, leaving 3 bases between. CDR1 is MDHEN, CDR2 SYDVKM, per germline. The CDR3 is 11 amino acids. Here the CDR3 reads CASSLDETQYF. The CDR3 nucleotides read TGTGCCAGCAGTTTAGATGAGACCCAGTACTTC.

The J gene is TRBJ1-1, the V gene TRBV30, with D unresolved. V was cut by 0 bases and J by 4 bases, with 12 bases left in between. CDR3 length equals 14 residues. CDR1 GTSNPN and CDR2 SVGIG come from the germline V gene (reference sequence). The CDR3 loop is CAWSVGPGSTEAFF. CDR3 bases: TGTGCCTGGAGTGTAGGTCCGGGTTCCACTGAAGCTTTCTTT.

V gene TRBV6-5 combines with J gene TRBJ2-7, with D perhaps TRBD1 (5 bases). CDR3 length equals 15 residues. Trimming removed 6 bases at V and 0 bases at J, with 15 bases between. Per the germline V gene, CDR1 is MNHEY and CDR2 is SVGAGI. CDR3 sequence (DNA): TGTGCCAGCAGAACTTCTACAGGAGCCTCCTACGAGCAGTACTTC. Translation: CASRTSTGASYEQYF.

This rearrangement joins TRBV7-3 to TRBJ2-2; possible D gene TRBD2, 6 bases. The CDR3 is 14 residues long. Trimming cost V 3 bases and J 6 bases, with 11 bases left between them. Looked up from germline, CDR1 is SGHTA and CDR2 is FQGTGA. In DNA form, the CDR3 reads TGTGCCAGCAGCTTGGTGCGGGAATCCGGGGAGCTGTTTTTT. Its translation is CASSLVRESGELFF. The full variable domain, rest sourced from reference TRBV7-3 and TRBJ2-2, is GAGVSQTPSNKVTEKGKYVELRCDPISGHTALYWYRQSLGQGPEFLIYFQGTGAADDSGLPNDRFFAVRPEGSVSTLKIQRTERGDSAVYLCASSLVRESGELFFGEGSRLTVL.

The chain links TRBV5-1 to TRBJ2-5; tentatively, D is TRBD1 or TRBD2 (5 bases each). CDR1 is SGHRS and CDR2 is YFSETQ in the germline V gene. The CDR3 length is 16 residues. The V end was cut by 3 bases, the J end by 1 base, with 16 bases between. The CDR3 loop is CASSSSLVGAQETQYF. CDR3 nucleotides: TGCGCCAGCAGCTCCTCCCTTGTCGGGGCCCAAGAGACCCAGTACTTC.

The rearrangement joins TRBV7-3 to TRBJ1-6; no clear D. The CDR3 has 17 amino acids. Trimming removed 4 bases from V and 7 bases from J, with 20 bases in between. Germline CDR1 reads SGHTA; CDR2 reads FQGTGA. The CDR3 spells CASSSREDPSINSPLHF. CDR3 nucleotides: TGTGCCAGCAGCTCCCGAGAAGACCCCTCTATAAATTCACCCCTCCACTTT. The full variable domain, completed using reference TRBV7-3 and TRBJ1-6, is GAGVSQTPSNKVTEKGKYVELRCDPISGHTALYWYRQSLGQGPEFLIYFQGTGAADDSGLPNDRFFAVRPEGSVSTLKIQRTERGDSAVYLCASSSREDPSINSPLHFGNGTRLTVT.

CDR3 amino acids: CAWRGQGRSPLHF. The CDR3 DNA reads TGTGCCTGGAGAGGACAGGGGAGATCACCCCTCCACTTT. The rearrangement uses TRBV30 and TRBJ1-6, with 9 positions matching TRBD1. Germline V gene lookup returns CDR1 GTSNPN and CDR2 SVGIG (reference sequence). V was clipped by 3 bases and J by 10 bases; unmatched bases: 4. CDR3 length: 13 residues.